This T cell receptor (beta chain) was identified during a study of T cells expressing NK-cell markers. On this clonotype itself: Its target is not known.

Germline CDR1 SGHNT, CDR2 YENEEA. This CDR3 spans 15 amino acids. TCRdb reprocessed the 5' RACE reads and stores each CDR3 protein as one record, lacking DNA. Its listing shows about 540,000 distinct CDR3 sequences. Study findings and constraints: As a fraction of CD8+ T cells, dominant NKG2C+ clonotypes reached roughly 1.0-7.5% in 5 to 7 donors.

Sequencing was performed on blood T cells: a sorted CD56 or NKG2C T cell subset, CD4+ or CD8+ T cells, or bulk PBMC T cells (not recorded which). This TCR came from a man younger than 35 in good health. The V gene is TRBV11-3, the J gene TRBJ2-1; TCRdb indicates TRBD2, and absent DNA this call remains unverified. The CDR3 loop reads CASSLFGAGPNEQFF.